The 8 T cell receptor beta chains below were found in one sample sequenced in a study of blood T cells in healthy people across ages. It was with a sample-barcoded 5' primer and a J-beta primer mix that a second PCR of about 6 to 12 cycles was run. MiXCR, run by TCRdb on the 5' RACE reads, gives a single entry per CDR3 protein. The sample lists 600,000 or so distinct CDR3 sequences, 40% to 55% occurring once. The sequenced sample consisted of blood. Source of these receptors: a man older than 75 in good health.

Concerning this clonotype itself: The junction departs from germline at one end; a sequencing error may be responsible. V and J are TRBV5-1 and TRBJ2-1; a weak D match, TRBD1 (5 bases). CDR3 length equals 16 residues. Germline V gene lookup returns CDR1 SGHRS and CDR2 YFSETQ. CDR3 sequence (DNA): TGTGCCAGCAGCCTAACAGGAGATAGCTCCTACAATGAGCAGTTCTTC. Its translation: CASSLTGDSSYNEQFF.

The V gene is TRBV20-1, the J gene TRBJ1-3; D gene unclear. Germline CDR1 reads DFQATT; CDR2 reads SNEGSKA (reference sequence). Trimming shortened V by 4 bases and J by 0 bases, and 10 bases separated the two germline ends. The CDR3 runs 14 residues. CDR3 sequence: CSANAQSSGNTIYF. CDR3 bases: TGCAGTGCTAACGCACAGAGCTCTGGAAACACCATATATTTT.

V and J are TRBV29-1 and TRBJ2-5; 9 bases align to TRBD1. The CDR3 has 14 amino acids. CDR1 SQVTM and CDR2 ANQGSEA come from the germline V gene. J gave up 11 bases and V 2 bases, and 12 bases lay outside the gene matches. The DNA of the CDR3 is TGCAGCGTTGAAAGGGGGACAGGGAGAAATGAGCAGTACTTC. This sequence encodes CSVERGTGRNEQYF.

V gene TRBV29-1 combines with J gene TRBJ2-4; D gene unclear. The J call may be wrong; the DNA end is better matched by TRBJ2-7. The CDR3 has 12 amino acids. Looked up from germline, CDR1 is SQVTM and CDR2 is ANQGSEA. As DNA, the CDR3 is TGCAGCGTTGCGGGCTCCACAAACGAGCAGTACTTC. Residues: CSVAGSTNEQYF.

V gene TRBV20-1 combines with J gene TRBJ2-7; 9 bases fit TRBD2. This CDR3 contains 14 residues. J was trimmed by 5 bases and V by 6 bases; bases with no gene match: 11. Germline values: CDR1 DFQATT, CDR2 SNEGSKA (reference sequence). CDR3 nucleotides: TGCAGTGCAACCCTAGCGGGGCTCAACCACGAGCAGTACTTC. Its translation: CSATLAGLNHEQYF.

The CDR3 sequence: CSVSGGGYTF. The CDR3 bases are TGCAGCGTTTCAGGGGGCGGCTACACCTTC. The chain links TRBV29-1 to TRBJ1-2; 8 nucleotides align to TRBD1. The CDR3 contains 10 residues. Trimming took 5 bases from V and 8 from J; bases not matched to a gene: 1. Germline lookup yields CDR1 SQVTM and CDR2 ANQGSEA.

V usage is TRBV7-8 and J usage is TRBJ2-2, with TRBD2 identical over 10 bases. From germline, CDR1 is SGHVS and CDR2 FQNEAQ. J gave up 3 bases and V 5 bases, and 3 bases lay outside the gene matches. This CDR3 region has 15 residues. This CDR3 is CASSPLAGYTGELFF. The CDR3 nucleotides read TGTGCCAGCAGCCCACTAGCGGGGTACACCGGGGAGCTGTTTTTT.

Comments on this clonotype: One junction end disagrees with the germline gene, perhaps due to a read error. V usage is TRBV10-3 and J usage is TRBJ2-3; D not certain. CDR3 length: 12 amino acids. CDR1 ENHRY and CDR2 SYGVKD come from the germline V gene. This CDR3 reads CAISDQRDAQYF. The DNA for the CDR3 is TGTGCCATCAGCGACCAGAGAGATGCGCAGTATTTT.